This T cell receptor (beta chain) was captured by sequencing in a study of cytomegalovirus exposure and HLA in healthy donors. Across the whole study: The same platform used for the approximately 700 first-cohort repertoires was also used for the 95 to 150 validation repertoires, as a later analysis reported. Study-wide results and limits: The listing of roughly 160 TCR beta chains classed them as cytomegalovirus-associated.

The donors were members of the validation cohort comprising 100 to 150 subjects, separate from the roughly 600-subject first cohort. Only in-frame clones appear in the TCRdb table, and some are missing; sequencing was by immunoSEQ multiplex PCR. Of about 56,000 clones detected, more than 90% appear once; the ten largest clones hold roughly 1.2%. Concerning this clone: Its antigen is not known.

Germline V gene lookup returns CDR1 LNHDA and CDR2 SQIVND (reference sequence). The CDR3 is 19 residues long. Losses at the gene ends were 3 bases for V and 2 bases for J; bases not matched to a gene: 8. The J gene is TRBJ2-1, the V gene TRBV19, with 15 bases that match TRBD2. The sequenced sample consisted of PBMCs. The TCR comes from a man younger than 30 in good health and CMV-seronegative. CDR3 loop: CASSIGPGLAGGTYNEQFF. In DNA, the CDR3 is TGTGCCAGTAGTATCGGTCCGGGACTAGCGGGAGGCACCTACAATGAGCAGTTCTTC.